This entry lists 9 T cell receptor beta chains sequenced from one sample in a study of blood T cell repertoires in COVID-19 (TCRdb year 2020). Libraries were constructed by the immunoSEQ multiplex PCR assay. This immuneACCESS table, as held by TCRdb, lists in-frame sequences with V and J called but not all clones. Of the missing ones, under half trace to an unresolved V gene in checked studies; the others have no known cause. For this sample there are some 250,000 clones; 82% appear just once. The top ten clonotypes cover around 12% of the sample. Sequenced: peripheral blood. The receptors here all came from a woman aged 55-70 years with active or convalescent COVID-19.

The rearrangement links TRBV9 to TRBJ2-1, with 8 bases identical to TRBD2. V shed 3 bases, J shed 8 bases, and the junction held 10 bases outside the gene matches. The CDR3 runs to 15 residues. Germline CDR1 is SGDLS and CDR2 is YYNGEE. CDR3 in amino acids: CASSAGTSLSYEQFF. The CDR3 DNA follows: TGTGCCAGCAGCGCCGGGACTAGTCTATCGTATGAGCAGTTCTTC.

V gene TRBV2 combines with J gene TRBJ1-6, with D perhaps TRBD1 (6 bases). This CDR3 region has 13 residues. CDR1 SNHLY and CDR2 FYNNEI come from the germline V gene. V was trimmed by 7 bases and J by 9 bases, leaving 13 bases between them. The CDR3 DNA reads as TGTGCCAGCATCGACAGGCACATTTCACCCCTCCACTTT. It codes for CASIDRHISPLHF.

V is TRBV5-1 and J is TRBJ2-1, with 8 bases that match TRBD1. The CDR3 loop spans 13 amino acids. Germline CDR1 and CDR2: SGHRS and YFSETQ. The V gene end was trimmed by 4 bases and the J gene end by 6 bases; junction bases not matched to a gene: 3. In DNA, the CDR3 is TGCGCCAGCAGCCCAACAGGGGGCAATGAGCAGTTCTTC. Translated, it gives CASSPTGGNEQFF.

The chain is built from TRBV6-6 and TRBJ2-7; 8 nucleotides agree with TRBD1. V was pared by 6 bases and J by 5 bases, with 9 bases of the junction left unmatched. Germline V CDR1 and CDR2: MNHNY, SVGAGI (reference sequence). This CDR3 is 14 amino acids long. The CDR3 is CASSYLDRGHEQYF. DNA for the CDR3: TGTGCCAGCAGCTACCTAGACAGGGGTCACGAGCAGTACTTC.

The chain is built from TRBV18 and TRBJ2-7, with 7 positions matching TRBD1. Germline V gives CDR1 KGHSH, CDR2 LQKENI. The CDR3 is made up of 14 amino acids. The J segment lost 3 bases and the V segment lost 2 bases, leaving 4 bases of the junction unmatched. The CDR3 region is CASSPSAGGYEQYF. CDR3 DNA: TGTGCCAGCTCACCATCCGCAGGGGGCTACGAGCAGTACTTC.

The V call is TRBV5-1, the J call TRBJ2-5; maybe TRBD1 (7 bases). CDR1 and CDR2 from the germline V gene are SGHRS and YFSETQ. The V and J ends lost 0 bases and 2 bases respectively, with 14 bases between them. CDR3 length: 16 amino acids. The CDR3 DNA reads as TGCGCCAGCAGCTTGGACGTATCAGGGGGGCAAGAGACCCAGTACTTC. It codes for CASSLDVSGGQETQYF.

The rearrangement joins TRBV5-1 to TRBJ2-7; 9 bases map to TRBD1. After removal of 0 bases from V and 4 bases from J, the junction contained 11 bases not matched to a gene. Germline CDR1 and CDR2: SGHRS and YFSETQ. The CDR3 totals 17 residues. The CDR3 reads CASSLASPGTGLYEQYF. The CDR3 DNA follows: TGCGCCAGCAGCTTGGCCTCACCCGGGACAGGGTTGTACGAGCAGTACTTC.

This clone was observed a single time. V and J are TRBV27 and TRBJ1-1; D is perhaps TRBD1 (5 bases). V was shortened by 4 bases and J by 3 bases, with 15 bases between the two germline ends. The CDR3 is 15 amino acids. The germline CDR1 and CDR2 sequences are MNHEY and SMNVEV (reference sequence). CDR3 protein: CASSYRSWGDTEAFF. CDR3 in DNA: TGTGCCAGCAGTTATAGGAGTTGGGGGGACACTGAAGCTTTCTTT.

J is TRBJ2-3 and V is TRBV3-1 (or the pseudogene TRBV3-2); D call uncertain. V gave up 8 bases and J gave up 6 bases, with 12 bases separating them. The V gene's germline CDR1 is LGHDT and CDR2 YNNKEL (reference sequence). The CDR3 has 12 amino acids. The CDR3 DNA follows: TGTGCCAGCTCCCTGAGTTGGGATACGCAGTATTTT. Its translation: CASSLSWDTQYF.